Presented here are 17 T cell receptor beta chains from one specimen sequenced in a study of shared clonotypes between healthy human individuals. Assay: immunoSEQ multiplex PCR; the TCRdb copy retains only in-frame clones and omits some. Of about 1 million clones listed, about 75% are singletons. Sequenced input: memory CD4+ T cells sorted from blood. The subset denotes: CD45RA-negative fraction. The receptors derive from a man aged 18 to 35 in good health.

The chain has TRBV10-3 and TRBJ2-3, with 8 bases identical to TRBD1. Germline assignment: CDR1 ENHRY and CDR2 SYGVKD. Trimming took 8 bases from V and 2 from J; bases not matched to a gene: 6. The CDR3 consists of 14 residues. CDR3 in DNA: TGTGCCATCGGGGGACAGGTATACACAGATACGCAGTATTTT. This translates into CAIGGQVYTDTQYF.

For the CDR3, the DNA is TGTGCCAGCAGCTTTCTTGGCTTAGGGGCGACAGATACGCAGTATTTT. It is translated as CASSFLGLGATDTQYF. The V call is TRBV7-9, the J call TRBJ2-3, with D tentatively TRBD1 (5 bases). The CDR3 runs 16 residues. V gave up 3 bases and J gave up 3 bases, with 16 bases separating them. Germline CDR1 reads SEHNR; CDR2 reads FQNEAQ (reference sequence).

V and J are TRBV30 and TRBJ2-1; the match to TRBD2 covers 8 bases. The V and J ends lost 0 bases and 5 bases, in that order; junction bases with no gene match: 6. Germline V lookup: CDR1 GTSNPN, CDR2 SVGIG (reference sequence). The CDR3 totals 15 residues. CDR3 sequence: CAWSVLSGINNEQFF. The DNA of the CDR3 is TGTGCCTGGAGTGTACTTAGCGGGATCAACAATGAGCAGTTCTTC.

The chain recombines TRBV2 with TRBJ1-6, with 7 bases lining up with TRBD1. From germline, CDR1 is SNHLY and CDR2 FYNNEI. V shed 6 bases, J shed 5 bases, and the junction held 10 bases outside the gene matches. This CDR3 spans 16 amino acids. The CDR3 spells CASSEPPGQHNSPLHF. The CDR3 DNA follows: TGTGCCAGCAGCGAACCCCCGGGACAGCATAATTCACCCCTCCACTTT. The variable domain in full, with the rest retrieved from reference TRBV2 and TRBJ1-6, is EPEVTQTPSHQVTQMGQEVILRCVPISNHLYFYWYRQILGQKVEFLVSFYNNEISEKSEIFDDQFSVERPDGSNFTLKIRSTKLEDSAMYFCASSEPPGQHNSPLHFGNGTRLTVT.

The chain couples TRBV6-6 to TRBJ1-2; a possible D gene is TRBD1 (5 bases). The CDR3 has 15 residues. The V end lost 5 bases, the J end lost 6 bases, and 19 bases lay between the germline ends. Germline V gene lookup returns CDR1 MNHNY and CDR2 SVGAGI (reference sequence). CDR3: CASSPLRAGTNGYTF. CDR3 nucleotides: TGTGCCAGCAGTCCTTTGAGGGCAGGGACTAATGGCTACACCTTC.

The CDR3 loop reads CASSQEGGGEQYF. The DNA of the CDR3 is TGCGCCAGCAGCCAAGAAGGCGGGGGCGAGCAGTACTTC. The chain carries TRBV4-3 and TRBJ2-7; 7 bases are shared with TRBD2. The CDR3 totals 13 residues. Germline CDR1 LGHNA, CDR2 YSLEER. V shed 0 bases, J shed 6 bases, and the junction held 2 bases outside the gene matches.

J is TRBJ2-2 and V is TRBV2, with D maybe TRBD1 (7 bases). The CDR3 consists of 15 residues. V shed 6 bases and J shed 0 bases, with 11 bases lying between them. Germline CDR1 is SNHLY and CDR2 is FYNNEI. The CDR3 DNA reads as TGTGCCAGCAGAGGAGGGGGCACGAACACCGGGGAGCTGTTTTTT. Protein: CASRGGGTNTGELFF. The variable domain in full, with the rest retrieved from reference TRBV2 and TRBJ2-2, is EPEVTQTPSHQVTQMGQEVILRCVPISNHLYFYWYRQILGQKVEFLVSFYNNEISEKSEIFDDQFSVERPDGSNFTLKIRSTKLEDSAMYFCASRGGGTNTGELFFGEGSRLTVL.

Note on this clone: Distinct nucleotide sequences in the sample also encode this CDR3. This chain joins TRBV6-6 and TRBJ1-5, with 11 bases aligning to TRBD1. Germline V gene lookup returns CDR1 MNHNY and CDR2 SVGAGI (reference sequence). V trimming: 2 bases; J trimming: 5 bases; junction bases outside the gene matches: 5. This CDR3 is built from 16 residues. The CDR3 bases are TGTGCCAGCAGTTACAGGGGACAGGGGGGGGATCAGCCCCAGCATTTT. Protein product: CASSYRGQGGDQPQHF.

The CDR3 DNA follows: TGTGCCAGCAGTGAATTTGGGACAGGGACGACGCTCTATGGCTACACCTTC. Protein product: CASSEFGTGTTLYGYTF. This rearrangement joins TRBV2 to TRBJ1-2; 9 nucleotides agree with TRBD1. V gave up 2 bases and J gave up 4 bases; unmatched junction bases: 11. This CDR3 contains 17 residues. The germline V gene encodes CDR1 SNHLY and CDR2 FYNNEI.

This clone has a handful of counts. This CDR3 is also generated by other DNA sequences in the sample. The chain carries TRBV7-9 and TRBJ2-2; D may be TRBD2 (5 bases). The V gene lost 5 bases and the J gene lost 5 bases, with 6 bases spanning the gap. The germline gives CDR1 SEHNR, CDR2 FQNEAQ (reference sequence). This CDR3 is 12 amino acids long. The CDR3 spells CASSRGTGELFF. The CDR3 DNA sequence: TGTGCCAGCAGCCGGGGAACCGGGGAGCTGTTTTTT.

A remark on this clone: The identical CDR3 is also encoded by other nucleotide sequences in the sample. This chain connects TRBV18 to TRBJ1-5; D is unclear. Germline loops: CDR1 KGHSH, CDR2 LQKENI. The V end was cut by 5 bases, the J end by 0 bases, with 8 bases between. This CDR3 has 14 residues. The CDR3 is CASSTLNSNQPQHF. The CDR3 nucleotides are TGTGCCAGCTCAACTCTGAATAGCAATCAGCCCCAGCATTTT.

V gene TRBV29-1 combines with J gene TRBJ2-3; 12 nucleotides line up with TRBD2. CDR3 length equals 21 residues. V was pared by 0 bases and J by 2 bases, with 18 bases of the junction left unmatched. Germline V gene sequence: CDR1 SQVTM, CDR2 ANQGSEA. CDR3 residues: CSVEDQLGTSGFLISTDTQYF. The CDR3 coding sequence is TGCAGCGTTGAAGATCAGCTGGGGACTAGCGGGTTCCTCATTTCCACAGATACGCAGTATTTT.

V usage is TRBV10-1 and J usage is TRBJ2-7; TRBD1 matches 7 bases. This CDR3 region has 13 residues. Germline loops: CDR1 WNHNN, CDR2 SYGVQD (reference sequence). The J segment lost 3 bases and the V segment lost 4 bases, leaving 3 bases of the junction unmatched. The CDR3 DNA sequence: TGCGCCAGCAGTGCCGGACAGGTCTACGAGCAGTACTTC. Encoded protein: CASSAGQVYEQYF.

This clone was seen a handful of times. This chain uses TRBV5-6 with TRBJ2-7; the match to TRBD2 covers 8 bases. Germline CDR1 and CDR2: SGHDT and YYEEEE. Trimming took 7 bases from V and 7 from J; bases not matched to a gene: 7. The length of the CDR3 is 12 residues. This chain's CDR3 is CASGAGVKEQYF. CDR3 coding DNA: TGTGCCAGCGGAGCGGGAGTAAAGGAGCAGTACTTC.

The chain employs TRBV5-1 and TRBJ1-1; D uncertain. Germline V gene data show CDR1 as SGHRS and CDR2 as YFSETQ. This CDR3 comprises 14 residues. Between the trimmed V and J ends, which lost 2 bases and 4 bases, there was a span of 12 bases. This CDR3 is CASSFWISGTEAFF. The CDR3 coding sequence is TGCGCCAGCAGCTTCTGGATATCGGGCACTGAAGCTTTCTTT.

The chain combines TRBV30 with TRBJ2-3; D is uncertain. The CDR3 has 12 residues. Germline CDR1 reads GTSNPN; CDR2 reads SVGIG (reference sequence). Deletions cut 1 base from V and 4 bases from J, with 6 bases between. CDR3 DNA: TGTGCCTGGAGTGGGCAGTCAGATACGCAGTATTTT. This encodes CAWSGQSDTQYF.

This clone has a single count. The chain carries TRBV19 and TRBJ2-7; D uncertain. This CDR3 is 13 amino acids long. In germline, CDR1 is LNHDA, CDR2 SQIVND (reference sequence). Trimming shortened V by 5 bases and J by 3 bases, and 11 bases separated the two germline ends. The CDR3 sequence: CASSPQYGYEQYF. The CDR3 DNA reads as TGTGCCAGTAGTCCCCAATATGGCTACGAGCAGTACTTC.